The 29 T cell receptor beta chains in this list originate from one sample, sequenced in a study of early T cells in non-severe SARS-CoV-2 infection (TCRdb year 2021). Library method: 5' RACE. This sample was sequenced with a NextSeq 500. The public sequencing data were trimmed at Q25 with fastp and processed into clonotypes with MiXCR by TCRdb, which kept only in-frame beta chains. Each CDR3 protein gets just one entry, which takes the most common genes and DNA from the rows behind it. In this sample the table shows some 61,000 distinct CDR3 sequences, roughly 9% of which occur a single time. Clones ranked in the top ten supply around 20% of the sample. Sequenced: whole blood. The receptors shown here come from an adult who was a healthcare worker with PCR-confirmed SARS-CoV-2 infection or an uninfected control (not recorded which).

The table lists this clonotype with a few counts. This chain connects TRBV10-3 to TRBJ1-2; D may be TRBD1 (5 bases). V was clipped by 0 bases and J by 7 bases, with 15 bases between them. The CDR3 sequence is 15 residues long. CDR1 is ENHRY, CDR2 SYGVKD, per germline. This CDR3 reads CAISESMGRLAGYTF. DNA of the CDR3: TGTGCCATCAGTGAGTCGATGGGGCGACTTGCTGGCTACACCTTC.

This clonotype turned up a few times. The rearrangement links TRBV14 to TRBJ2-1; 8 positions match TRBD2. CDR3 length equals 17 residues. V lost 4 bases and J lost 8; bases outside the gene matches: 16. CDR1 and CDR2 (germline): SGHDN, FVKESK. This chain's CDR3 is CASSRPPLAGFRDEQFF. The CDR3 DNA reads TGTGCCAGCAGCCGTCCGCCGTTAGCGGGGTTTCGGGATGAGCAGTTCTTC.

In nucleotides, the CDR3 is TGTGCCAGCAGCCCTGTGGGTAGTTCTGTCCGCTACACCTTC. This translates into CASSPVGSSVRYTF. This rearrangement joins TRBV7-8 to TRBJ1-2; D is unclear. V was shortened by 5 bases and J by 9 bases, with 19 bases between the two germline ends. Germline values: CDR1 SGHVS, CDR2 FQNEAQ. The CDR3 sequence is 14 residues long.

This clonotype has at least ten counts. This sequence joins TRBV3-1 and TRBJ1-6; 7 bases are shared with TRBD1. The V gene end was trimmed by 7 bases and the J gene end by 6 bases; junction bases not matched to a gene: 9. CDR1 is LGHDT and CDR2 is YNNKEL in the germline V gene (reference sequence). The CDR3 totals 15 residues. The CDR3 nucleotides read TGTGCCAGCACCGACCGGGACAGCGTTAATTCACCCCTCCACTTT. It specifies CASTDRDSVNSPLHF.

This clonotype was recorded a few times. This chain links TRBV29-1 with TRBJ1-1, with D possibly TRBD1 on 5 matching bases. Germline assignment: CDR1 SQVTM and CDR2 ANQGSEA. CDR3 length: 11 residues. V was cut by 4 bases and J by 6 bases, with 9 bases left in between. The CDR3: CSVGTWPEAFF. Here the CDR3 DNA reads TGCAGCGTTGGGACATGGCCTGAAGCTTTCTTT.

The table lists this clonotype with a few counts. This chain connects TRBV7-3 to TRBJ2-5; perhaps TRBD2 as D (6 bases). V dropped 2 bases and J dropped 1 base, with 11 bases sitting between them. CDR3 length: 15 residues. CDR1 SGHTA and CDR2 FQGTGA come from the germline V gene. The DNA of the CDR3 is TGTGCCAGCAGCTTATTTGGCGGGGCCCAAGAGACCCAGTACTTC. Its protein is CASSLFGGAQETQYF.

This clonotype appeared a few times. V is TRBV9 and J is TRBJ2-7; D is uncertain. Germline V gene sequence: CDR1 SGDLS, CDR2 YYNGEE. The ends were cut back, 1 base at V and 6 bases at J, with 8 bases in the middle. This CDR3 has 12 residues. Here the CDR3 reads CASSVSYGEQYF. The CDR3 DNA reads TGTGCCAGCAGCGTAAGTTACGGCGAGCAGTACTTC.

This clonotype came up many times. V usage is TRBV20-1 and J usage is TRBJ2-1; no reliable D call. The CDR3 is 14 amino acids. Germline V gene data show CDR1 as DFQATT and CDR2 as SNEGSKA (reference sequence). V was pared by 6 bases and J by 3 bases, with 15 bases between. The CDR3 DNA follows: TGCAGTGCACGACTCCTCGAAAACTACAATGAGCAGTTCTTC. This gives the protein CSARLLENYNEQFF.

The chain carries TRBV2 and TRBJ2-1, with 7 bases fitting TRBD2. CDR1 SNHLY and CDR2 FYNNEI come from the germline V gene. Trimming at V came to 10 bases and at J to 8 bases, leaving 20 bases not matched to a gene. The CDR3 runs to 16 residues. The CDR3 loop reads CATRKEGGNFGDEQFF. The CDR3 coding sequence is TGTGCCACCCGAAAAGAGGGAGGGAATTTCGGCGATGAGCAGTTCTTC. Complete variable domain (other parts from reference TRBV2 and TRBJ2-1): EPEVTQTPSHQVTQMGQEVILRCVPISNHLYFYWYRQILGQKVEFLVSFYNNEISEKSEIFDDQFSVERPDGSNFTLKIRSTKLEDSAMYFCATRKEGGNFGDEQFFGPGTRLTVL.

This clonotype has a handful of counts. This rearrangement joins TRBV29-1 to TRBJ2-3, with 7 bases aligning to TRBD1. In germline, CDR1 is SQVTM, CDR2 ANQGSEA. CDR3 length: 12 amino acids. The V and J ends lost 3 bases and 6 bases, in that order; junction bases with no gene match: 3. The CDR3: CSVDEGGDTQYF. The CDR3 DNA reads TGCAGCGTTGATGAAGGGGGCGATACGCAGTATTTT.

V usage is TRBV19 and J usage is TRBJ1-1; D not certain. Trimming pared 10 bases from V and 1 base from J, leaving 13 bases between. The length of the CDR3 is 13 residues. CDR1 LNHDA and CDR2 SQIVND come from the germline V gene (reference sequence). The CDR3 here is CATSGIRNTEAFF. The CDR3 coding sequence is TGTGCCACCTCGGGAATCCGGAACACTGAAGCTTTCTTT.

This clonotype has a handful of counts. The CDR3 DNA reads TGTGCCACCAGCAGAGGGACAGGGGATGGCACTGAAGCTTTCTTT. Translating gives CATSRGTGDGTEAFF. The chain is built from TRBV15 and TRBJ1-1, with TRBD1 identical over 9 bases. The germline gives CDR1 LNHNV, CDR2 YYDKDF (reference sequence). With 1 base clipped from V and 4 bases from J, the junction kept 4 bases outside the gene matches. The CDR3 is 15 residues long.

This clonotype showed up just a few times. The chain links TRBV30 to TRBJ2-7, with D possibly TRBD2 on 5 matching bases. CDR1 GTSNPN and CDR2 SVGIG come from the germline V gene (reference sequence). There are 11 residues in the CDR3. V lost 2 bases to trimming and J lost 7 bases, with 9 bases between them. The CDR3 reads CAWSPSGEQYF. In DNA form, the CDR3 reads TGTGCCTGGAGTCCCTCGGGGGAGCAGTACTTC. The complete variable domain, with remaining parts taken from reference TRBV30 and TRBJ2-7, reads SQTIHQWPATLVQPVGSPLSLECTVEGTSNPNLYWYRQAAGRGLQLLFYSVGIGQISSEVPQNLSASRPQDRQFILSSKKLLLSDSGFYLCAWSPSGEQYFGPGTRLTVT.

In this sample, this clonotype turned up many times. The chain couples TRBV7-9 to TRBJ1-1, with a tentative D call TRBD1 (5 bases). Germline lookup yields CDR1 SEHNR and CDR2 FQNEAQ (reference sequence). The germline V and J ends were trimmed by 5 bases and 0 bases, with 16 bases remaining between them. The CDR3 consists of 16 residues. The CDR3 DNA reads TGTGCCAGCAGCCAAGCCTACGGGACCTTGAACACTGAAGCTTTCTTT. This codes for CASSQAYGTLNTEAFF.

There are a few counts of this clonotype. V gene TRBV18 combines with J gene TRBJ2-2; D unresolved. Trimming pared 2 bases from V and 2 bases from J, leaving 6 bases between. The CDR3 runs to 14 residues. CDR1 is KGHSH, CDR2 LQKENI, per germline. The CDR3 loop reads CASSPRVNTGELFF. As DNA, the CDR3 is TGTGCCAGCTCACCAAGGGTCAACACCGGGGAGCTGTTTTTT. The full variable domain, completed using reference TRBV18 and TRBJ2-2, is NAGVMQNPRHLVRRRGQEARLRCSPMKGHSHVYWYRQLPEEGLKFMVYLQKENIIDESGMPKERFSAEFPKEGPSILRIQQVVRGDSAAYFCASSPRVNTGELFFGEGSRLTVL.

This clonotype was detected only a few times. The chain has TRBV3-1 and TRBJ1-1; D gene ambiguous. The V gene lost 8 bases and the J gene lost 3 bases, with 13 bases spanning the gap. The CDR3 spans 13 residues. CDR1 and CDR2 from the germline V gene are LGHDT and YNNKEL (reference sequence). The CDR3 nucleotides are TGTGCCAGCTCACCCGAGGTGGACACTGAAGCTTTCTTT. This encodes CASSPEVDTEAFF.

This clonotype was picked up a small number of times. The J gene is TRBJ2-1, the V gene TRBV20-1, with D possibly being TRBD1 (6 bases). Trimming shortened V by 0 bases and J by 1 base, and 13 bases separated the two germline ends. CDR1 is DFQATT, CDR2 SNEGSKA, per germline (reference sequence). The length of the CDR3 is 16 residues. This CDR3 reads CSARDLGAGSYNEQFF. The CDR3 region has the DNA TGCAGTGCTAGAGATTTGGGGGCCGGGTCCTACAATGAGCAGTTCTTC.

Only a few counts were recorded for this clonotype. V usage is TRBV4-1 and J usage is TRBJ2-3; D is ambiguous. The V gene lost 1 base and the J gene lost 6 bases, with 8 bases spanning the gap. Germline V gene data show CDR1 as MGHRA and CDR2 as YSYEKL. The CDR3 is 13 amino acids. The CDR3 region has the DNA TGCGCCAGCAGCCAAGCCTTCGTTGATACGCAGTATTTT. This sequence encodes CASSQAFVDTQYF.

A few counts support this clonotype. This chain links TRBV30 with TRBJ1-3; D not certain. Germline V gene lookup returns CDR1 GTSNPN and CDR2 SVGIG (reference sequence). The CDR3 consists of 12 residues. V lost 4 bases, J lost 0 bases, and 4 bases lay in between. DNA of the CDR3: TGTGCCTGGAATGACTCTGGAAACACCATATATTTT. Translating it yields CAWNDSGNTIYF.

This clonotype came up a few times. The V call is TRBV5-6, the J call TRBJ2-3, with D hard to call. The CDR3 runs to 17 residues. Germline V CDR1 and CDR2: SGHDT, YYEEEE. Trimming left V 2 bases short and J 4 bases short, with 20 bases between. CDR3 DNA sequence: TGTGCCAGCAGCTTAAGATACGCTACCAAATGGGCAGATACGCAGTATTTT. Amino acids: CASSLRYATKWADTQYF.

At least ten counts were recorded for this clonotype. The chain uses TRBV3-1 and TRBJ2-3; either TRBD1 or TRBD2 may supply D (5 bases each). This CDR3 comprises 14 residues. The germline gives CDR1 LGHDT, CDR2 YNNKEL (reference sequence). V was trimmed by 3 bases and J by 0 bases, leaving 7 bases between them. The DNA of the CDR3 is TGTGCCAGCAGCCATGGGGGAAGCACAGATACGCAGTATTTT. This sequence encodes CASSHGGSTDTQYF.

CDR3 nucleotide sequence: TGTGCCAGCAGCCCAGGGACAGCGTTAGAGACCCAGTACTTC. Encoded protein: CASSPGTALETQYF. The J gene is TRBJ2-5, the V gene TRBV3-1; TRBD1 matches at 7 bases. Looked up from germline, CDR1 is LGHDT and CDR2 is YNNKEL (reference sequence). V shed 4 bases and J 4 bases; nucleotides not matched to a gene: 6. CDR3 length equals 14 residues.

This sequence joins TRBV5-5 and TRBJ1-5; the D gene is possibly TRBD1 (6 bases). The CDR3 length is 15 residues. Trimming stripped 3 bases from V and 0 bases from J, with 10 bases between. The germline V gene has CDR1 SGHKS and CDR2 YYEKEE (reference sequence). The CDR3, as DNA: TGTGCCAGCAGCTCGGGGGCTTATAGCAATCAGCCCCAGCATTTT. This encodes CASSSGAYSNQPQHF.

Here the CDR3 DNA reads TGCAGTGCTAGGCAGAGTTTCCCTAGGAAGCAGTACTTC. Protein sequence: CSARQSFPRKQYF. The V call is TRBV20-1, the J call TRBJ2-7; D gene uncertain. The CDR3 runs to 13 residues. Trimming shortened V by 3 bases and J by 8 bases, and 17 bases separated the two germline ends. The V gene's germline CDR1 is DFQATT and CDR2 SNEGSKA (reference sequence).

The rearrangement links TRBV4-1 to TRBJ2-1, with D maybe TRBD2 (6 bases). This CDR3 contains 15 residues. Between the trimmed V and J ends, which lost 0 bases and 2 bases, there was a span of 8 bases. In germline, CDR1 is MGHRA, CDR2 YSYEKL. In DNA form, the CDR3 reads TGCGCCAGCAGCCAAGATCGACTAGCCTACAATGAGCAGTTCTTC. Its protein product is CASSQDRLAYNEQFF.

This chain uses TRBV2 with TRBJ2-1; D is possibly TRBD2 (6 bases). In germline, CDR1 is SNHLY, CDR2 FYNNEI. Between the trimmed V and J ends, which lost 0 bases and 8 bases, there was a span of 14 bases. The CDR3 totals 15 residues. CDR3 amino acids: CASSEAPGGRDEQFF. CDR3 DNA: TGTGCCAGCAGTGAAGCGCCAGGAGGGCGGGATGAGCAGTTCTTC.

The chain couples TRBV5-1 to TRBJ2-6; D ambiguous. Germline V lookup: CDR1 SGHRS, CDR2 YFSETQ. This CDR3 contains 21 residues. Trimming removed 0 bases from V and 0 bases from J, with 22 bases in between. The CDR3 loop is CASSLDKSGRIGSSGANVLTF. CDR3 in DNA: TGCGCCAGCAGCTTGGACAAGTCAGGCCGTATTGGCAGCTCTGGGGCCAACGTCCTGACTTTC.

The table lists this clonotype with a few counts. V and J are TRBV27 and TRBJ1-2; D ambiguous. Germline CDR1 is MNHEY and CDR2 is SMNVEV (reference sequence). The CDR3 sequence is 15 residues long. The ends were cut back, 1 base at V and 8 bases at J, with 17 bases in the middle. The CDR3 here is CASSLYAALFEGYTF. The CDR3 DNA reads TGTGCCAGCAGTTTATACGCAGCCCTTTTCGAGGGCTACACCTTC.

The chain links TRBV7-3 to TRBJ2-2; tentative D call: TRBD2 (7 bases). CDR3 length equals 15 residues. Trimming removed 2 bases from V and 4 bases from J, with 11 bases in between. CDR1 and CDR2 (germline): SGHTA, FQGTGA. CDR3: CASSLAGAATGELFF. The CDR3, as DNA: TGTGCCAGCAGCTTAGCGGGGGCCGCCACCGGGGAGCTGTTTTTT.